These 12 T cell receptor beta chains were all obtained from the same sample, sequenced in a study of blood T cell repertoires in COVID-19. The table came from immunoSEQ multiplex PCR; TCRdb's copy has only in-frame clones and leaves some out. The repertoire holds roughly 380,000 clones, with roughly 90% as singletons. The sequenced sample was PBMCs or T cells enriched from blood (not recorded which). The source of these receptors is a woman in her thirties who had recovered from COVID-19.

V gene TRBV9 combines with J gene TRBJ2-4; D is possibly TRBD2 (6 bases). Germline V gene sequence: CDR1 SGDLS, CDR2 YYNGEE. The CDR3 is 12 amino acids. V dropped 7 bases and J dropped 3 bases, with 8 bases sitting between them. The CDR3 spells CASGGSKNIQYF. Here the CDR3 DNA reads TGTGCCAGCGGGGGGAGCAAAAACATTCAGTACTTC.

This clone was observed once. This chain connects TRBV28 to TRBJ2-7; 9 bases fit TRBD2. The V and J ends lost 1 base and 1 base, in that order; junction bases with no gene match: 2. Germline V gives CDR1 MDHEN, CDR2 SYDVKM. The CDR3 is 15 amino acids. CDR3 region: CASSLSAGGSYEQYF. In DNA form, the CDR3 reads TGTGCCAGCAGTTTATCTGCGGGGGGGTCCTACGAGCAGTACTTC.

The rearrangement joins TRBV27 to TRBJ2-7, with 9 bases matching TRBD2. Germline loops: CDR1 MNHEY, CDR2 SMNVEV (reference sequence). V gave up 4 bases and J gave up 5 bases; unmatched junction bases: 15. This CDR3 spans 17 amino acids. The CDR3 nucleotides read TGTGCCAGCAGTTCCCCTTTGAGGAAGAAGCGGGGGGACGAGCAGTACTTC. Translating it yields CASSSPLRKKRGDEQYF.

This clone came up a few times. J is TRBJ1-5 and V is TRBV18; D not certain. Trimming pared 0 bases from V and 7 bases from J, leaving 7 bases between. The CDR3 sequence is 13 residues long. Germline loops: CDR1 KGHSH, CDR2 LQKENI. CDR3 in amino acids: CASSPPGGQPQHF. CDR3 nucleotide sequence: TGTGCCAGCTCACCACCGGGCGGGCAGCCCCAGCATTTT.

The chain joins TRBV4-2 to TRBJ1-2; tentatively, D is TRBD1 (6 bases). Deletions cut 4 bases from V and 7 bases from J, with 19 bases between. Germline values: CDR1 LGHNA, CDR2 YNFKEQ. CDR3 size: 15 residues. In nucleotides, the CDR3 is TGTGCCAGCAGCCCCCCAGGACAGCTAAGGGGTGGCTACACCTTC. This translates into CASSPPGQLRGGYTF.

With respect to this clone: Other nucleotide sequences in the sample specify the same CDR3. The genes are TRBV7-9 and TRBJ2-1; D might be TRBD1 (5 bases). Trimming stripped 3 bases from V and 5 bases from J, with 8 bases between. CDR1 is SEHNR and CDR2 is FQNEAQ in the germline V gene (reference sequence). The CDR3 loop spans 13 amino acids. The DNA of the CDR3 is TGTGCCAGCAGCTTTAGGGGAAACAATGAGCAGTTCTTC. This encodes CASSFRGNNEQFF.

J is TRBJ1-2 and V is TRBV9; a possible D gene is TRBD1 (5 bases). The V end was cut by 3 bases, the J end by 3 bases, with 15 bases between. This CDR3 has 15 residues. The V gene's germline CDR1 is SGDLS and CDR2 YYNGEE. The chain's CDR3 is CASSGAGTHDYGYTF. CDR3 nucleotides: TGTGCCAGCAGCGGAGCCGGGACTCATGACTATGGCTACACCTTC.

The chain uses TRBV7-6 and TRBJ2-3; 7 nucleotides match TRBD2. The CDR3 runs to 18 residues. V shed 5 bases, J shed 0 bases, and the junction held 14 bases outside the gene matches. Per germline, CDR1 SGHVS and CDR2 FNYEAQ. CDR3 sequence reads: CASSPRGGGGTSTDTQYF. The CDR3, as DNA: TGTGCCAGCAGCCCCCGAGGTGGCGGGGGTACTAGCACAGATACGCAGTATTTT.

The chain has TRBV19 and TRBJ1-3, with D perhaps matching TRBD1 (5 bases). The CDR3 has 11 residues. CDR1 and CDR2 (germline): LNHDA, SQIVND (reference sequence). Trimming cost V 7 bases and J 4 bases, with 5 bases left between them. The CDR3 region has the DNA TGTGCCAGTAACAGGGGAAACACCATATATTTT. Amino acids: CASNRGNTIYF.

Written as DNA, the CDR3 is TGTGCCAGCAGCAAAGGGGGGGATTATGGCTACACCTTC. It codes for CASSKGGDYGYTF. The V call is TRBV7-8, the J call TRBJ1-2; tentative D call: TRBD1 (6 bases). CDR1 SGHVS and CDR2 FQNEAQ come from the germline V gene. This CDR3 has 13 amino acids. Trimming stripped 5 bases from V and 5 bases from J, with 12 bases between.

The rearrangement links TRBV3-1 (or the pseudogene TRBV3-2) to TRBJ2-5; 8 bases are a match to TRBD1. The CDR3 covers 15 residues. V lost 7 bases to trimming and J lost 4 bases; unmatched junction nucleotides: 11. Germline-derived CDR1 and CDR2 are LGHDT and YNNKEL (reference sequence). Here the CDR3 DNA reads TGTGCCAGCATCTCGGACAGGGCGAGAGGAGAGACCCAGTACTTC. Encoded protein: CASISDRARGETQYF.

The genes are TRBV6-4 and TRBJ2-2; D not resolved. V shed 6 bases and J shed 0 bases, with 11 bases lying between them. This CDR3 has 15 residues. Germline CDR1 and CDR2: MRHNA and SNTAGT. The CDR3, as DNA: TGTGCCAGCAGAGATCACTTCTCGAACACCGGGGAGCTGTTTTTT. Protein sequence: CASRDHFSNTGELFF.